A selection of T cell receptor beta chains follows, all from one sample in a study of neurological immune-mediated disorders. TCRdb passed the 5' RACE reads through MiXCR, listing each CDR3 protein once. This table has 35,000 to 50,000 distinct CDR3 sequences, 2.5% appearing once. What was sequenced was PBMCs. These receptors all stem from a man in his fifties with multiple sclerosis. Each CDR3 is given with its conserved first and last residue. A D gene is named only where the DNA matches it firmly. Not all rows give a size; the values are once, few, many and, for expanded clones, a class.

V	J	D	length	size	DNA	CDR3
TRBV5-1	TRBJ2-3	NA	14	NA	TGCGCCAGCAGCTTGGTCGGGTTCACAGATACGCAGTATTTT	CASSLVGFTDTQYF
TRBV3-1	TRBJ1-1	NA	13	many	TGTGCCAGCAGCCAAGTCCGGAACACTGAAGCTTTCTTT	CASSQVRNTEAFF
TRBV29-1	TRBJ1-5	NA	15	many	TGCAGCGTTTTAGTTCATGCAGGGGACAATCAGCCCCAGCATTTT	CSVLVHAGDNQPQHF
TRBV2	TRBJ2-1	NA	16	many	TGTGCCAGCATTACTGCAGACCGCTCCTCCTACAATGAGCAGTTCTTC	CASITADRSSYNEQFF
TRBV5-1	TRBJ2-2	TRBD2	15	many	TGCGCCAGCAGCTTTGGAGGACTAGAAACCGGGGAGCTGTTTTTT	CASSFGGLETGELFF
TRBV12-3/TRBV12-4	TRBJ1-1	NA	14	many	TGTGCCAGCACGGGGGGCACGGGGGGCACTGAAGCTTTCTTT	CASTGGTGGTEAFF
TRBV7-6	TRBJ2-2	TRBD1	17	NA	TGTGCCAGCAGCTTGGCAGGGACAGGGACGGGCACCGGGGAGCTGTTTTTT	CASSLAGTGTGTGELFF
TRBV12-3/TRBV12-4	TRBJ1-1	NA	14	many	TGTGCCAGCAGTTTAGGGCCGCTGAACACTGAAGCTTTCTTT	CASSLGPLNTEAFF
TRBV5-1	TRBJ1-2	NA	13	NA	TGCGCCAGCAGCTTGGCAAAGGGGTATGGCTACACCTTC	CASSLAKGYGYTF
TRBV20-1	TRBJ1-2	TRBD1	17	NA	TGCAGTGCTAGCCGCCGGGACAGGAGCTTAATGGGCTATGTCTACACCTTC	CSASRRDRSLMGYVYTF
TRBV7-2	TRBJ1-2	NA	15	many	TGTGCCAGCAGCTTAGCGGGCCAGGGCCCCTATGGCTACACCTTC	CASSLAGQGPYGYTF
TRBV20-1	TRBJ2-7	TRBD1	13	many	TGCAGTGCTAGCCGGGACAGGGTCTACGAGCAGTACTTC	CSASRDRVYEQYF
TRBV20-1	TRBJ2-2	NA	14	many	TGCAGTGCGACCGACAAACCGAACACCGGGGAGCTGTTTTTT	CSATDKPNTGELFF
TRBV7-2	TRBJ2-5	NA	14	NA	TGTGCCAGCAGCTTAGTATTCCGGCAAGAGACCCAGTACTTC	CASSLVFRQETQYF
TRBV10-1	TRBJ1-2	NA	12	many	TGCGCCAGCCAGGGACGGCACTATGGCTACACCTTC	CASQGRHYGYTF
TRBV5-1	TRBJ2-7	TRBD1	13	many	TGCGCCAGCAGCCCCTGGGACAGGGATGAGCAGTACTTC	CASSPWDRDEQYF
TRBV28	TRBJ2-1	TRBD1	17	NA	TGTGCCAGCAGTGAAGACATAGGGACAGTTTACTACAATGAGCAGTTCTTC	CASSEDIGTVYYNEQFF
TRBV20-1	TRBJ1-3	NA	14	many	TGCAGTGCCCTCCGACTGTCCTCTGGAAACACCATATATTTT	CSALRLSSGNTIYF
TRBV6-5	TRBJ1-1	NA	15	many	TGTGCCAGCAGGCCCCTTTCGGTATGGGGAACTGAAGCTTTCTTT	CASRPLSVWGTEAFF
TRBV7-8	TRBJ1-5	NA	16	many	TGTGCCAGCAGCGCCCTGGATCCGGGGGCCAATCAGCCCCAGAATTTT	CASSALDPGANQPQNF
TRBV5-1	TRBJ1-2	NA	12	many	TGCGCCAGCAGCGCCTCCCAGGCGGGCTACACCTTC	CASSASQAGYTF
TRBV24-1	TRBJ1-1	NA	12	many	TGTGCCGCCGTTCAGCGAGACACTGAAGCTTTCTTT	CAAVQRDTEAFF
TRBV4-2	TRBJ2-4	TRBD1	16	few	TGTGCCAGCAGCCAAGATCAGCCAGGGGGCTTGGACATTCAGTACTTC	CASSQDQPGGLDIQYF
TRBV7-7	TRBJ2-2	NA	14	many	TGTGCCAGCAGCTTGGTCCTCAACACCGGGGAGCTGTTTTTT	CASSLVLNTGELFF
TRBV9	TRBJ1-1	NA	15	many	TGTGCCAGCACCCAAACGGGGGGTGGGAACACTGAAGCTTTCTTT	CASTQTGGGNTEAFF
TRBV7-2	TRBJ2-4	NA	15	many	TGTGCCAGCAGCGCATCCCGAACGGGGGCGGACATTCAGTACTTC	CASSASRTGADIQYF
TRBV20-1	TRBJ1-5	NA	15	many	TGCAGTGCCCTTTGGGGGGGAGGTGGCGGGCAGCCCCAGCATTTT	CSALWGGGGGQPQHF
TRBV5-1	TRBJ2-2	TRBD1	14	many	TGCGCCAGCAGCCCGACAGGGGCCACCGGGGAGCTGTTTTTT	CASSPTGATGELFF
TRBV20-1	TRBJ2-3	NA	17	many	TGCAGTGCCGTAGACGGTTCTGTAGGACCAAGCACAGATACGCAGTATTTT	CSAVDGSVGPSTDTQYF
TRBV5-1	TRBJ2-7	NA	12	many	TGCGCCAGCAGCCGGGAGCTCGGCGAGCAGTACTTC	CASSRELGEQYF
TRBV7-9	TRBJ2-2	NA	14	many	TGTGCCAGCAGGCTGTCAGCGAACACCGGGGAGCTGTTTTTT	CASRLSANTGELFF
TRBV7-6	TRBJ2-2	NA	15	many	TGTGCCAGCAGCTTTGCGACAGGGAACACCGGGGAGCTGTTTTTT	CASSFATGNTGELFF
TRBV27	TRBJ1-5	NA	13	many	TGTGCCAGCAGTTTAACACTTAATCAGCCCCAGCATTTT	CASSLTLNQPQHF
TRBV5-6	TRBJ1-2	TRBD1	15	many	TGTGCCAGCAGCGACCTGACAGGGCTGGTCTATGGCTACACCTTC	CASSDLTGLVYGYTF
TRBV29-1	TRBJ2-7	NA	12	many	TGCAGCGCCCTGAGGACAGCGGGCGAGCAGTACTTC	CSALRTAGEQYF
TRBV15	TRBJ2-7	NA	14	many	TGTGCCACCAGCAGAGATTCCCTTCCCTACGAGCAGTACTTC	CATSRDSLPYEQYF
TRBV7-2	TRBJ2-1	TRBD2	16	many	TGTGCCAGCACCTACGACGCGGGGGGGTCCTACAATGAGCAGTTCTTC	CASTYDAGGSYNEQFF
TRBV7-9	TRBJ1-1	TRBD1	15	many	TGTGCCAGCAGCCCTAGGACAGGCTGGATCACTGAAGCTTTCTTT	CASSPRTGWITEAFF
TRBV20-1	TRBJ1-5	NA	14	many	TGCAGTGCTAGGGACGGGACTGACTATCAGCCCCAGCATTTT	CSARDGTDYQPQHF
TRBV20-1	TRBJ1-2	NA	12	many	TGCGGACGACTCTTGAGCCCCTGGGGCTACACCTTC	CGRLLSPWGYTF
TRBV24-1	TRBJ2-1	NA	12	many	TGTGCCACCAGTGCCCTGGACAATGAGCAGTTCTTC	CATSALDNEQFF
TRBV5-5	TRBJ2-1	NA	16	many	TGTGCCAGCAGCTTGGTTGCAGGAAGCTCCTACAATGAGCAGTTCTTC	CASSLVAGSSYNEQFF
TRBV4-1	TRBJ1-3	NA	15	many	TGCGCCAGCAGCCAAGGGGCCACATCTGGAAACACCATATATTTT	CASSQGATSGNTIYF
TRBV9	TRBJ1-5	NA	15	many	TGTGCCAGCAGCGTAGGTAGGGAATGGGAGCAGCCCCAGCATTTT	CASSVGREWEQPQHF
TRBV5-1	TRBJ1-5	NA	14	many	TGCGCCAGCAGCTTGGGCCAAAGCAATCAGCCCCAGCATTTT	CASSLGQSNQPQHF
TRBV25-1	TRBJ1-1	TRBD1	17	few	TGTGCCACCCTTCCCGGGGACAGGGTCAGTGTTGGGACTGAAGCTTTCTTT	CATLPGDRVSVGTEAFF
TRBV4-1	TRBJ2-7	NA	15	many	TGCGCCAGCAGCCAAGGTAACGGTCCCCCCTACGAGCAGTACTTC	CASSQGNGPPYEQYF
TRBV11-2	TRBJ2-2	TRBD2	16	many	TGTGCCAGCAGCTTAACGGTAGCGGGAGTCACCGGGGAGCTGTTTTTT	CASSLTVAGVTGELFF
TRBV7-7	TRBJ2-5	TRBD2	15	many	TGTGCTAGCAGCTTAGTACTAGCGGCCAGAGAGACCCAGTACTTC	CASSLVLAARETQYF